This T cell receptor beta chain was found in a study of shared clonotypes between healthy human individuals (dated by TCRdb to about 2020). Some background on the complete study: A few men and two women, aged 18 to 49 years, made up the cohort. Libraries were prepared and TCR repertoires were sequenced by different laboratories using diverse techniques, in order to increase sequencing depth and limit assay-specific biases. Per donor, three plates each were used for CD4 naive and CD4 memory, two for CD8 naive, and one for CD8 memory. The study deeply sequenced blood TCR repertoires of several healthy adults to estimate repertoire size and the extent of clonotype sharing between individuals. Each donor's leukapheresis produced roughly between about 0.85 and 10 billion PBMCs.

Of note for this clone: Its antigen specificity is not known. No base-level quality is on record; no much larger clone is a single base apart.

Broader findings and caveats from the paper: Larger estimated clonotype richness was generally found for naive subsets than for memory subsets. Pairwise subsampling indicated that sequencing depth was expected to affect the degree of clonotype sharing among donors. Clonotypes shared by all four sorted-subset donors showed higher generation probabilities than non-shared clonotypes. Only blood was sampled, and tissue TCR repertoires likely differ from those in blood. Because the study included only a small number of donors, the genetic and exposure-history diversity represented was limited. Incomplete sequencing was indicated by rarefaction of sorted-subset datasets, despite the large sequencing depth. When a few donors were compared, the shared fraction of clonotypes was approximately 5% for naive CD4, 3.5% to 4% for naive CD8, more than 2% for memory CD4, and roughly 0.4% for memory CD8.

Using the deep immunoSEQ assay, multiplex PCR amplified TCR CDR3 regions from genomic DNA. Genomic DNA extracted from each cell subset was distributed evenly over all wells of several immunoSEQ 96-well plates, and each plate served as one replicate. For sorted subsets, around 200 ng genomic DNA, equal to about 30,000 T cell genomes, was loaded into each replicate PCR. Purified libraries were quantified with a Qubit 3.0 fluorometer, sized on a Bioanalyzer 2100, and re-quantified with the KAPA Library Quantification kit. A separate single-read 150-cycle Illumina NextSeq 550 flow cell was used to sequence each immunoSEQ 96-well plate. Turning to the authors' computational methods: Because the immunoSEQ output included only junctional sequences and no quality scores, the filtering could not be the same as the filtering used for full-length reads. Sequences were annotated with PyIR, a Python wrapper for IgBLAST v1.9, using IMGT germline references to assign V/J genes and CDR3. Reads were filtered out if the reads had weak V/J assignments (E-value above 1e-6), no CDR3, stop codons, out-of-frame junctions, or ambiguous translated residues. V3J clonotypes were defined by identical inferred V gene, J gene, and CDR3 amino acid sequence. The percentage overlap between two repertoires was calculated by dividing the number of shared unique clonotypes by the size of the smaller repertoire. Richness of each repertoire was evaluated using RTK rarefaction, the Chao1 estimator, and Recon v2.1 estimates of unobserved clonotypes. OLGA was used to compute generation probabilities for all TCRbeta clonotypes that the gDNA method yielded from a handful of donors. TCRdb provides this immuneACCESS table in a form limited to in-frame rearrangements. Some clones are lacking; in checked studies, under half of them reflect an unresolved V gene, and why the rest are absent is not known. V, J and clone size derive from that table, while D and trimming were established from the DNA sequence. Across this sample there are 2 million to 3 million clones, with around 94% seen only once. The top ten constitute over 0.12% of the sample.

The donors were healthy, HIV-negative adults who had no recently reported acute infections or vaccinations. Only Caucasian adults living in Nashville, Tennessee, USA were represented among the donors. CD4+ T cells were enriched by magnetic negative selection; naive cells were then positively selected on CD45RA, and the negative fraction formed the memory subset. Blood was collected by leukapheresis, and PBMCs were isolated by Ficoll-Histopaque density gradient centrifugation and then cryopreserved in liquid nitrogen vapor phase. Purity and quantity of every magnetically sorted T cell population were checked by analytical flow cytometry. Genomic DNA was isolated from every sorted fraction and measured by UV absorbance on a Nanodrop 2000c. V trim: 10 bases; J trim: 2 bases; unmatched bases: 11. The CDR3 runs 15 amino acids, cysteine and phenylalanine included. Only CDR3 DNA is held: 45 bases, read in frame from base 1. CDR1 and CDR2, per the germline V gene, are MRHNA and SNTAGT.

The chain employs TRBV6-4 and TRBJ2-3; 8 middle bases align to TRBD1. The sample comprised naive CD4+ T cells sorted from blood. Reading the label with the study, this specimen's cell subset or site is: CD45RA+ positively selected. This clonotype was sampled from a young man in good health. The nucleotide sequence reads TGTGCCACAGCCGTTGTGGGACAGGCCACAGATACGCAGTATTTT. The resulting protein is CATAVVGQATDTQYF.